One and the same sample provided the 32 T cell receptor beta chains below, sequenced in a study of T cell repertoires in cytomegalovirus infection. TCRdb re-derived calls from the reads in MiXCR, one entry per CDR3 protein. The sample holds about 270,000 distinct CDR3 sequences, approximately 22% seen once. No antigens are known for them. The sample in question was cultured PBMCs, obtained from culture after CMV antigen stimulation. The receptors come from a human donor in good health (CMV status not recorded). Some clones in this sample may be carry-over from other donors' samples.

Many counts were recorded for this clonotype. The chain uses TRBV7-2 and TRBJ2-1; 7 bases map to TRBD2. CDR1 and CDR2 from the germline V gene are SGHTA and FQGNSA. Losses at the gene ends were 3 bases for V and 7 bases for J; bases not matched to a gene: 6. This CDR3 comprises 14 residues. The CDR3 DNA reads as TGTGCCAGCAGCTTGGCGGGAGCTGTGAATGAGCAGTTCTTC. Translated: CASSLAGAVNEQFF.

This chain joins TRBV20-1 and TRBJ2-1, with 7 bases lining up with TRBD2. This CDR3 has 16 residues. After removal of 1 base from V and 5 bases from J, the junction contained 11 bases not matched to a gene. Germline V gene sequence: CDR1 DFQATT, CDR2 SNEGSKA (reference sequence). The CDR3 coding sequence is TGCAGTGCTAGAGGCGGGGCGGGGAGGGCCCACAATGAGCAGTTCTTC. Its translation is CSARGGAGRAHNEQFF.

This clonotype was counted many times. The chain carries TRBV10-3 and TRBJ2-3; tentative D call: TRBD2 (6 bases). Per germline, CDR1 ENHRY and CDR2 SYGVKD. The V gene lost 4 bases and the J gene lost 2 bases, with 10 bases spanning the gap. This CDR3 is built from 14 residues. CDR3 nucleotides: TGTGCCATCAGTGGGGACTCAGTCACAGATACGCAGTATTTT. Protein sequence: CAISGDSVTDTQYF.

This clonotype was recorded a few times. This chain links TRBV28 with TRBJ2-3; 7 bases are a match to TRBD1. This CDR3 comprises 16 residues. Germline loops: CDR1 MDHEN, CDR2 SYDVKM. V gave up 4 bases and J gave up 4 bases; unmatched junction bases: 11. The CDR3 spells CASSSYKTGFADTQYF. The CDR3 DNA is TGTGCCAGCAGTTCATATAAGACAGGGTTCGCAGATACGCAGTATTTT.

This clonotype has a handful of counts. This chain connects TRBV4-1 to TRBJ2-5, with 9 bases identical to TRBD1. CDR3 size: 16 residues. With 4 bases clipped from V and 1 base from J, the junction kept 7 bases outside the gene matches. Germline V lookup: CDR1 MGHRA, CDR2 YSYEKL. In nucleotides, the CDR3 is TGCGCCAGCAGCCTTTCTCCGGGACAGGGCCAAGAGACCCAGTACTTC. Amino acid sequence: CASSLSPGQGQETQYF.

The rearrangement links TRBV4-3 to TRBJ2-2; D is unclear. CDR3 length: 14 residues. Per germline, CDR1 LGHNA and CDR2 YSLEER. The germline V and J ends were trimmed by 1 base and 1 base, with 4 bases remaining between them. CDR3 loop: CASSQVGNTGELFF. As DNA, the CDR3 is TGCGCCAGCAGCCAAGTAGGGAACACCGGGGAGCTGTTTTTT.

This clonotype has just a few counts. V usage is TRBV5-1 and J usage is TRBJ2-5; 8 nucleotides match TRBD2. Per germline, CDR1 SGHRS and CDR2 YFSETQ. V shed 7 bases and J 4 bases; nucleotides not matched to a gene: 15. The CDR3 has 16 amino acids. The DNA for the CDR3 is TGCGCCAGCCACCATCCGGGACTAGGCGGGGGAGAGACCCAGTACTTC. This translates into CASHHPGLGGGETQYF.

The rearrangement joins TRBV2 to TRBJ2-1, with D possibly being TRBD2 (6 bases). V was shortened by 6 bases and J by 9 bases, with 18 bases between the two germline ends. This CDR3 comprises 14 residues. The germline V gene encodes CDR1 SNHLY and CDR2 FYNNEI. The CDR3 DNA is TGTGCCAGCAGATGGGAGGCTAGTCTTGGTGAGCAGTTCTTC. It translates to CASRWEASLGEQFF.

The chain links TRBV4-3 to TRBJ2-5; D might be TRBD2 (6 bases). Germline CDR1 reads LGHNA; CDR2 reads YSLEER. Trimming shortened V by 2 bases and J by 4 bases, and 8 bases separated the two germline ends. CDR3 length equals 13 residues. The CDR3 loop reads CASSQQAGETQYF. The CDR3 coding sequence is TGCGCCAGCAGCCAACAAGCGGGAGAGACCCAGTACTTC.

This clonotype was picked up a small number of times. The chain joins TRBV6-2 or TRBV6-3 to TRBJ2-7; D tentatively fits TRBD1 or TRBD2 (5 bases each). From germline, CDR1 is MNHEY and CDR2 SVGEGT. Trimming removed 4 bases from V and 7 bases from J, with 17 bases in between. The CDR3 is 14 amino acids. The CDR3 DNA reads TGTGCCAGCAGTTCCGGGGCCGCTCTACGAGAGCAGTACGTC. Its protein product is CASSSGAALREQYV.

The chain links TRBV4-3 to TRBJ1-5; a possible D gene is TRBD1 (6 bases). The V and J ends lost 0 bases and 4 bases respectively, with 10 bases between them. The CDR3 runs to 15 residues. Germline assignment: CDR1 LGHNA and CDR2 YSLEER. The CDR3 nucleotides are TGCGCCAGCAGCCAAGATTGGGGGGCAAATCAGCCCCAGCATTTT. Protein: CASSQDWGANQPQHF.

This chain joins TRBV12-3 or TRBV12-4 and TRBJ1-2; D might be TRBD1 (5 bases). V was clipped by 0 bases and J by 2 bases, with 10 bases between them. The CDR3 length is 15 residues. CDR3 DNA: TGTGCCAGCAGTTTAGCAGGCAGGGAGAACTATGGCTACACCTTC. Amino acids: CASSLAGRENYGYTF.

This chain joins TRBV6-2 or TRBV6-3 and TRBJ2-7; no firm D call. The germline gives CDR1 MNHEY, CDR2 SVGEGT. V was cut by 2 bases and J by 0 bases, with 14 bases left in between. This CDR3 is built from 16 residues. In DNA, the CDR3 is TGTGCCAGCAGTTACCCGAGCGCTTCTAGCTCCTACGAGCAGTACGTC. Translated: CASSYPSASSSYEQYV.

The CDR3 DNA reads TGTGCCAGCAGGGGGACAAGAGGAGCCAAAAACATTCAGTACTTC. Translated: CASRGTRGAKNIQYF. The V and J genes are TRBV27 and TRBJ2-4, with a weak D call TRBD1 (6 bases). Looked up from germline, CDR1 is MNHEY and CDR2 is SMNVEV (reference sequence). Trimming cost V 6 bases and J 0 bases, with 12 bases left between them. The CDR3 sequence is 15 residues long.

This clonotype was detected a few times. This chain uses TRBV4-1 with TRBJ2-5, with TRBD1 matching over 7 bases. CDR3 length: 15 residues. With V trimmed by 2 bases and J by 3 bases, 6 bases remained unmatched. Germline-derived CDR1 and CDR2 are MGHRA and YSYEKL. CDR3 DNA: TGCGCCAGCAGCCAACACAGGGGAATTGAAGAGACCCAGTACTTC. Protein sequence: CASSQHRGIEETQYF.

The chain couples TRBV7-2 to TRBJ2-2; either TRBD1 or TRBD2 may fit D (5 bases each). Germline V CDR1 and CDR2: SGHTA, FQGNSA. The V and J ends lost 7 bases and 0 bases respectively, with 12 bases between them. This CDR3 has 15 residues. The DNA for the CDR3 is TGTGCCAGCACCAGGGAGATACCGAACACCGGGGAGCTGTTTTTT. This encodes CASTREIPNTGELFF.

This clonotype was detected only a few times. V gene TRBV12-3 or TRBV12-4 combines with J gene TRBJ1-2; the match to TRBD1 covers 7 bases. CDR3 size: 15 residues. J lost 2 bases, V lost 3 bases, and 6 bases had no gene match. The CDR3 loop is CASSFRQGRNYGYTF. In nucleotides, the CDR3 is TGTGCCAGCAGTTTCAGACAGGGACGGAACTATGGCTACACCTTC.

This clonotype was observed a handful of times. This chain uses TRBV19 with TRBJ1-2; no clear D gene. CDR3 size: 13 residues. The germline V gene has CDR1 LNHDA and CDR2 SQIVND (reference sequence). The V end was cut by 5 bases, the J end by 8 bases, with 15 bases between. The DNA of the CDR3 is TGTGCCAGTAGTCGGCAGGCCTCGGGGGGCTACACCTTC. Its protein product is CASSRQASGGYTF.

This rearrangement joins TRBV7-2 to TRBJ2-5; no reliable D call. The CDR3 loop spans 12 amino acids. The V end was cut by 5 bases, the J end by 5 bases, with 9 bases between. Germline CDR1 reads SGHTA; CDR2 reads FQGNSA. CDR3 DNA: TGTGCCAGCAGCCAAACCCCGGAGACCCAGTACTTC. Amino acid sequence: CASSQTPETQYF.

This clonotype was counted between two and nine times. The chain carries TRBV7-8 and TRBJ1-5; maybe TRBD1 (6 bases). Germline-derived CDR1 and CDR2 are SGHVS and FQNEAQ. The V gene lost 4 bases and the J gene lost 5 bases, with 9 bases spanning the gap. The CDR3 is made up of 13 amino acids. The CDR3 bases are TGTGCCAGCAGCTACAGGGAGCATCAGCCCCAGCATTTT. It yields the protein CASSYREHQPQHF. Using reference TRBV7-8 and TRBJ1-5 for the parts outside the CDR3, the full variable domain is GAGVSQSPRYKVAKRGQDVALRCDPISGHVSLFWYQQALGQGPEFLTYFQNEAQLDKSGLPSDRFFAERPEGSVSTLKIQRTQQEDSAVYLCASSYREHQPQHFGDGTRLSIL.

This clonotype was counted at least ten times. The chain uses TRBV7-2 and TRBJ2-7; D unclear. The CDR3 runs 12 residues. Germline V gene data show CDR1 as SGHTA and CDR2 as FQGNSA. V was shortened by 2 bases and J by 5 bases, with 7 bases between the two germline ends. In DNA, the CDR3 is TGTGCCAGCAGCTTAAACAGAAACGAGCAGTACTTC. This codes for CASSLNRNEQYF.

Many counts were recorded for this clonotype. The chain is built from TRBV5-4 and TRBJ2-3; TRBD2 agrees at 10 bases. Germline loops: CDR1 SGHNT, CDR2 YYREEE (reference sequence). V was pared by 4 bases and J by 0 bases, with 5 bases of the junction left unmatched. The CDR3 is made up of 16 amino acids. CDR3 amino acids: CASSRTSGLSTDTQYF. The CDR3 coding sequence is TGTGCCAGCAGCCGGACTAGCGGCCTTAGCACAGATACGCAGTATTTT.

This clonotype was seen at least ten times. The chain uses TRBV27 and TRBJ2-5, with 12 bases lining up with TRBD2. V was pared by 4 bases and J by 5 bases, with 5 bases of the junction left unmatched. The CDR3 spans 15 residues. From germline, CDR1 is MNHEY and CDR2 SMNVEV (reference sequence). CDR3 DNA sequence: TGTGCCAGCAGTTCGGGACTAGCGGGTGGTGAGACCCAGTACTTC. The encoded protein is CASSSGLAGGETQYF.

This chain connects TRBV4-3 to TRBJ2-3, with TRBD1 identical over 9 bases. The CDR3 runs 18 residues. V dropped 3 bases and J dropped 3; count of bases not matched to a gene: 13. The germline V gene has CDR1 LGHNA and CDR2 YSLEER. The CDR3 region has the DNA TGCGCCAGCAGCCACAGGACGTTCAGGGACAGGGTAACAGATACGCAGTATTTT. It specifies CASSHRTFRDRVTDTQYF.

This clonotype was observed many times. The J gene is TRBJ2-1, the V gene TRBV7-2; the D gene is possibly TRBD2 (5 bases). V dropped 5 bases and J dropped 0 bases, with 11 bases sitting between them. CDR3 length: 15 residues. The germline V gene encodes CDR1 SGHTA and CDR2 FQGNSA. CDR3: CASSHSVHSYNEQFF. CDR3 in DNA: TGTGCCAGCAGCCATAGCGTTCACTCCTACAATGAGCAGTTCTTC.

This clonotype was detected a few times. The V gene is TRBV7-2, the J gene TRBJ2-7, with 9 positions matching TRBD2. CDR1 is SGHTA and CDR2 is FQGNSA in the germline V gene. The CDR3 has 14 residues. The ends lost 6 bases at V and 3 bases at J; junction bases unmatched: 6. The CDR3 sequence: CASSASGTNYEQYV. The CDR3 region has the DNA TGTGCCAGCAGTGCTAGCGGGACTAACTACGAGCAGTACGTC.

This clonotype showed up just a few times. The rearrangement joins TRBV12-5 to TRBJ2-1, with 9 bases identical to TRBD2. The V gene end was trimmed by 5 bases and the J gene end by 1 base; junction bases not matched to a gene: 9. Germline lookup yields CDR1 LGHNT and CDR2 FRNRAP. The CDR3 is 17 residues long. The CDR3 nucleotides read TGTGCTAGTGGTCCTACGGGACTAGCCGATTCCTACAATGAGCAGTTCTTC. This encodes CASGPTGLADSYNEQFF.

This clonotype has just a few counts. This chain connects TRBV7-9 to TRBJ2-4, with D unresolved. Germline values: CDR1 SEHNR, CDR2 FQNEAQ (reference sequence). This CDR3 is built from 10 residues. V was shortened by 8 bases and J by 8 bases, with 7 bases between the two germline ends. In DNA, the CDR3 is TGTGCCAGCGCCGGTTACATTCAGTACTTC. This codes for CASAGYIQYF.

This clonotype was recorded at least ten times. This rearrangement joins TRBV7-8 to TRBJ1-6; D gene unclear. From germline, CDR1 is SGHVS and CDR2 FQNEAQ. The CDR3 has 13 residues. V gave up 10 bases and J gave up 9 bases, with 16 bases separating them. CDR3 sequence (DNA): TGTGCCATTCAAGGGAGGGAGGGTTCACCCCTCCACTTT. Its translation is CAIQGREGSPLHF.

This chain connects TRBV12-3 or TRBV12-4 to TRBJ1-5; the D gene is possibly TRBD1 (6 bases). V lost 5 bases and J 7 bases, leaving 12 bases between the germline ends. CDR3 length equals 13 residues. The CDR3 DNA sequence: TGTGCCAGCAGTACAGGGTGGGGGCAGCCCCAGCATTTT. Translated: CASSTGWGQPQHF.

V and J are TRBV6-2 or TRBV6-3 and TRBJ2-7; D is unresolved. The length of the CDR3 is 14 residues. V gave up 0 bases and J gave up 2 bases, with 8 bases separating them. Per germline, CDR1 MNHEY and CDR2 SVGEGT. CDR3 region: CASSYSTGPYEQYV. Written as DNA, the CDR3 is TGTGCCAGCAGTTACTCCACGGGCCCCTACGAGCAGTACGTC.

V is TRBV27 and J is TRBJ2-2; 10 nucleotides line up with TRBD1. V shed 3 bases, J shed 7 bases, and the junction held 2 bases outside the gene matches. Looked up from germline, CDR1 is MNHEY and CDR2 is SMNVEV (reference sequence). The CDR3 consists of 14 residues. CDR3 nucleotide sequence: TGTGCCAGCAGTTTTGGACAGGGGGTCGGGGAGCTGTTTTTT. As protein: CASSFGQGVGELFF.